Listed here are 25 T cell receptor beta chains from one sample, sequenced in a study of graft-versus-host responses after intestinal transplantation. Some clones are missing from TCRdb's copy, which holds only in-frame ones; the method was immunoSEQ multiplex PCR. The sample consists of 40,000 or so clones, about four fifths of them appearing once. The source material was PBMCs, sampled roughly 34 months after transplant. The receptors here all came from a human patient who received an intestinal transplant, so some T cells may come from the graft donor.

This clone appeared once. V and J are TRBV18 and TRBJ2-5; D unclear. Judging by the DNA end, TRBJ2-7 fits better; the J call may be wrong. Germline CDR1 is KGHSH and CDR2 is LQKENI. This CDR3 comprises 12 residues. For the CDR3, the DNA is TGTGCCAGCTCCCACCGGGCCTACGAGCAGTACTTC. Its protein product is CASSHRAYEQYF.

The chain joins TRBV28 to TRBJ1-3, with D hard to call. CDR1 is MDHEN, CDR2 SYDVKM, per germline. The CDR3 loop spans 16 amino acids. V was shortened by 2 bases and J by 0 bases, with 11 bases between the two germline ends. The CDR3 is CASSLANPFSGNTIYF. CDR3 coding DNA: TGTGCCAGCAGTTTAGCAAACCCATTCTCTGGAAACACCATATATTTT.

This sequence joins TRBV6-1 and TRBJ2-5, with 9 bases fitting TRBD1. Per germline, CDR1 MNHNS and CDR2 SASEGT. J was trimmed by 5 bases and V by 10 bases; bases with no gene match: 11. CDR3 length: 14 amino acids. The CDR3 reads CAIAGDRVSETQYF. CDR3 in DNA: TGTGCCATTGCGGGGGACAGGGTTTCTGAGACCCAGTACTTC.

This clone was counted between two and nine times. The V call is TRBV27, the J call TRBJ1-3; no clear D gene. Germline CDR1 reads MNHEY; CDR2 reads SMNVEV (reference sequence). Between the trimmed V and J ends, which lost 6 bases and 0 bases, there was a span of 6 bases. This CDR3 is built from 13 residues. CDR3 sequence reads: CASRERSGNTIYF. The CDR3 region has the DNA TGTGCCAGCAGAGAGCGCTCTGGAAACACCATATATTTT.

The rearrangement links TRBV19 to TRBJ2-7; the match to TRBD1 covers 9 bases. This CDR3 is built from 13 residues. Germline assignment: CDR1 LNHDA and CDR2 SQIVND (reference sequence). Trimming removed 9 bases from V and 5 bases from J; junction bases left unmatched: 8. CDR3 nucleotides: TGTGCCAGCAAATCGACAGGGGGGAACGAGCAGTACTTC. This translates into CASKSTGGNEQYF. The whole variable domain, filled in from reference TRBV19 and TRBJ2-7, reads DGGITQSPKYLFRKEGQNVTLSCEQNLNHDAMYWYRQDPGQGLRLIYYSQIVNDFQKGDIAEGYSVSREKKESFPLTVTSAQKNPTAFYLCASKSTGGNEQYFGPGTRLTVT.

Concerning this clone itself: The conserved phenylalanine or tryptophan is not found at the CDR3 terminus, so this likely reflects a read error. The limits of the CDR3 on the DNA are not certain, so only TCRdb's listed CDR3 is given. The chain couples TRBV23-1 to TRBJ1-5. TRBV23-1 is given ORF status, its function remaining uncertain. The CDR3 contains 11 residues when both ends are counted. This CDR3 reads CASSGGIGDMY.

The chain is built from TRBV5-1 and TRBJ2-3; TRBD1 matches at 9 bases. Trimming took 4 bases from V and 3 from J; bases not matched to a gene: 9. The CDR3 consists of 16 residues. CDR1 SGHRS and CDR2 YFSETQ come from the germline V gene. CDR3 sequence (DNA): TGCGCCAGCAGCGGAGGACAGGGGTCTCGGACAGATACGCAGTATTTT. This encodes CASSGGQGSRTDTQYF.

This rearrangement joins TRBV19 to TRBJ2-1, with D tentatively TRBD1 (6 bases). This CDR3 comprises 15 residues. CDR1 is LNHDA, CDR2 SQIVND, per germline (reference sequence). Between the trimmed V and J ends, which lost 7 bases and 0 bases, there was a span of 13 bases. CDR3 loop: CASTARGFSYNEQFF. CDR3 in DNA: TGTGCCAGTACCGCCAGGGGTTTCTCCTACAATGAGCAGTTCTTC.

The chain combines TRBV19 with TRBJ2-7; 10 bases map to TRBD2. This CDR3 has 13 amino acids. Germline CDR1 is LNHDA and CDR2 is SQIVND (reference sequence). Losses at the gene ends were 5 bases for V and 7 bases for J; bases not matched to a gene: 5. CDR3 protein: CASSALAGGEQYF. The CDR3 DNA sequence: TGTGCCAGTAGTGCTTTAGCGGGAGGTGAGCAGTACTTC.

V and J are TRBV28 and TRBJ2-1; D possibly corresponds to TRBD1 (6 bases). V was trimmed by 11 bases and J by 9 bases, leaving 14 bases between them. Germline V gives CDR1 MDHEN, CDR2 SYDVKM. This CDR3 has 11 amino acids. Written as DNA, the CDR3 is TGTGCCGGTCAGAGGGGGAGTGAGCAGTTCTTC. It codes for CAGQRGSEQFF.

V gene TRBV10-3 combines with J gene TRBJ2-6; tentative D call: TRBD2 (5 bases). V was shortened by 11 bases and J by 2 bases, with 22 bases between the two germline ends. Per germline, CDR1 ENHRY and CDR2 SYGVKD. The CDR3 contains 17 residues. CDR3 amino acids: CAASDFSSAPGANVLTF. The CDR3 nucleotides read TGTGCCGCCTCGGACTTCTCAAGCGCACCTGGGGCCAACGTCCTGACTTTC.

V and J are TRBV15 and TRBJ2-5, with D maybe TRBD1 (8 bases). Per the germline V gene, CDR1 is LNHNV and CDR2 is YYDKDF (reference sequence). The V end lost 1 base, the J end lost 5 bases, and 17 bases lay between the germline ends. The CDR3 is made up of 16 amino acids. The chain's CDR3 is CATSRGRQGRAETQYF. The DNA of the CDR3 is TGTGCCACCAGCAGAGGTCGACAGGGGAGGGCTGAGACCCAGTACTTC.

This clone was seen a handful of times. The rearrangement links TRBV29-1 to TRBJ1-1; weak D call: TRBD1 (6 bases). The CDR3 spans 12 residues. Trimming shortened V by 3 bases and J by 4 bases, and 9 bases separated the two germline ends. The germline V gene encodes CDR1 SQVTM and CDR2 ANQGSEA. CDR3 loop: CSVDRGGTEAFF. The CDR3 DNA reads as TGCAGCGTTGACAGGGGCGGCACTGAAGCTTTCTTT.

This rearrangement joins TRBV18 to TRBJ2-7; TRBD1 agrees at 8 bases. CDR1 and CDR2 from the germline V gene are KGHSH and LQKENI. The CDR3 consists of 15 residues. J gave up 2 bases and V 3 bases, and 6 bases lay outside the gene matches. The CDR3 here is CASSPGTGGPYEQYF. In nucleotides, the CDR3 is TGTGCCAGCTCACCGGGGACAGGTGGTCCCTACGAGCAGTACTTC.

The chain is built from TRBV27 and TRBJ2-1; maybe TRBD2 (6 bases). Deletions cut 3 bases from V and 6 bases from J, with 15 bases between. Germline lookup yields CDR1 MNHEY and CDR2 SMNVEV (reference sequence). CDR3 length equals 15 residues. CDR3: CASSLRMVAVNEQFF. The CDR3 DNA reads TGTGCCAGCAGTTTGAGGATGGTAGCGGTCAATGAGCAGTTCTTC.

On this clone: The identical CDR3 is also encoded by other nucleotide sequences in the sample. This chain links TRBV25-1 with TRBJ2-2; tentative D call: TRBD2 (5 bases). CDR1 is MGHDK, CDR2 SYGVNS, per germline. CDR3 size: 14 residues. V lost 1 base and J lost 3, with 6 bases in between. CDR3 in DNA: TGTGCCAGCAGTGAATCGCGGGACACCGGGGAGCTGTTTTTT. This gives the protein CASSESRDTGELFF.

Remarks on this clone: The junction departs from the called germline gene at one end, perhaps through a read error. The chain links TRBV5-3 to TRBJ2-7, with TRBD1 matching 7 bases. TRBV5-3 is labeled an ORF, and its function is uncertain. This CDR3 comprises 13 residues. As DNA, the CDR3 is TGTGCCAGCAGCTTGGACAGGTCCTACGAGCAGTACTTC. Translation gives CASSLDRSYEQYF.

This chain connects TRBV10-3 to TRBJ1-5; the D gene is possibly TRBD1 (5 bases). V was pared by 2 bases and J by 0 bases, with 11 bases between. The CDR3 is 16 amino acids. In germline, CDR1 is ENHRY, CDR2 SYGVKD. CDR3 sequence (DNA): TGTGCCATCAGTGAGCGCGAAGGGGTTAGCAATCAGCCCCAGCATTTT. Encoded protein: CAISEREGVSNQPQHF.

V is TRBV11-2 and J is TRBJ1-1, with a possible D match to TRBD1 (6 bases). Between the trimmed V and J ends, which lost 5 bases and 6 bases, there was a span of 13 bases. The CDR3 extends over 13 amino acids. The germline V gene has CDR1 SGHAT and CDR2 FQNNGV. The CDR3 is CASSTTGRPEAFF. The CDR3 DNA reads as TGTGCCAGCAGCACGACAGGACGGCCTGAAGCTTTCTTT.

The J gene is TRBJ2-7, the V gene TRBV2; D might be TRBD1 (5 bases). Germline V gene lookup returns CDR1 SNHLY and CDR2 FYNNEI. V dropped 3 bases and J dropped 1 base, with 13 bases sitting between them. This CDR3 contains 15 residues. In DNA form, the CDR3 reads TGTGCCAGCAGTGATGAGACAGTGAAATCCTACGAGCAGTACTTC. It codes for CASSDETVKSYEQYF.

This rearrangement joins TRBV2 to TRBJ1-6; D gene ambiguous. V was trimmed by 4 bases and J by 9 bases, leaving 10 bases between them. Germline loops: CDR1 SNHLY, CDR2 FYNNEI. The CDR3 has 13 amino acids. CDR3 region: CASSGLGSSPLHF. The CDR3 DNA follows: TGTGCCAGCAGTGGTTTGGGAAGTTCACCCCTCCACTTT.

This clone was found a few times. The V gene is TRBV6-1, the J gene TRBJ1-5; D call uncertain. V was shortened by 6 bases and J by 5 bases, with 14 bases between the two germline ends. This CDR3 region has 14 residues. Per germline, CDR1 MNHNS and CDR2 SASEGT. CDR3 region: CASRQTANYQPQHF. The CDR3 nucleotides read TGTGCCAGCAGACAGACGGCTAACTATCAGCCCCAGCATTTT.

This chain links TRBV10-2 with TRBJ1-1; 9 bases are a match to TRBD1. Germline lookup yields CDR1 WSHSY and CDR2 SAAADI. Trimming took 6 bases from V and 2 from J; bases not matched to a gene: 4. This CDR3 spans 14 amino acids. The CDR3: CASRRGQGNTEAFF. In DNA form, the CDR3 reads TGCGCCAGCAGAAGGGGACAGGGTAACACTGAAGCTTTCTTT.

The rearrangement uses TRBV29-1 and TRBJ2-1; no clear D gene. Germline V lookup: CDR1 SQVTM, CDR2 ANQGSEA. CDR3 length: 10 amino acids. Between the trimmed V and J ends, which lost 2 bases and 8 bases, there was a span of 4 bases. CDR3 in DNA: TGCAGCGTTGAAAGGGATGAGCAGTTCTTC. Protein sequence: CSVERDEQFF.

V and J are TRBV6-5 and TRBJ1-3; D remains ambiguous. The CDR3 has 15 amino acids. Germline loops: CDR1 MNHEY, CDR2 SVGAGI. The V gene lost 5 bases and the J gene lost 0 bases, with 11 bases spanning the gap. The CDR3 protein is CASSPQDHSGNTIYF. In DNA form, the CDR3 reads TGTGCCAGCAGTCCGCAGGATCACTCTGGAAACACCATATATTTT.